This is a list of T cell receptor beta chains from one sample in a study of T-cell memory formation after mild COVID-19. MiXCR was run by TCRdb on the 5' RACE reads, yielding one entry per CDR3 protein. The repertoire holds roughly 380,000 distinct CDR3 sequences, with 25% to 30% as singletons. Sequencing was carried out using PBMCs or a T cell subset sorted from them (not recorded which). The source of these receptors is an adult woman who had mild COVID-19 (a few samples of this study predate the infection). Cell type and time point are not known. CDR3s include the opening cysteine and the closing phenylalanine or tryptophan. A D gene is named only where the DNA matches it firmly. A clone size is listed for some rows: how often the clone was seen (once, few, many), or a class if it is expanded.

d_gene	abundance	j_gene	v_gene	CDR3nt	CDR3aa
NA	few	TRBJ2-7	TRBV20-1	TGCAGTGCTAGAGGTCAGTCCTACGAGCAGTACTTC	CSARGQSYEQYF
NA	few	TRBJ2-7	TRBV7-9	TGTGCCAGCAGCTCACCGGGACAAGTCTACGAGCAGTACTTC	CASSSPGQVYEQYF
NA	NA	TRBJ2-3	TRBV7-3	TGTGCCAGCAGCTTCAGCACCGGGACACAGGGGGGGGATACGCAGTATTTT	CASSFSTGTQGGDTQYF
NA	few	TRBJ2-7	TRBV7-2	TGTGCCAGCAGCACAACAGGTTTCGACGAGCAGTACTTC	CASSTTGFDEQYF
NA	few	TRBJ1-4	TRBV4-1	TGCGCCAGCAGCCCTCGCGGGGTGACTAATGAAAAACTGTTTTTT	CASSPRGVTNEKLFF
NA	NA	TRBJ1-6	TRBV15	TGTGCCACCAGGGCACAGAATACATATTCACCCCTCCACTTT	CATRAQNTYSPLHF
NA	few	TRBJ1-6	TRBV12-3/TRBV12-4	TGTGCCAGCAGTCCATCGGGGGGCTGGCAATCACCCCTCCACTTT	CASSPSGGWQSPLHF
NA	NA	TRBJ2-3	TRBV6-2/TRBV6-3	TGTGCCAGCACCAACGGGGGTTACACAGATACGCAGTATTTT	CASTNGGYTDTQYF
NA	NA	TRBJ1-1	TRBV5-1	TGCGCCAGCAGCTTGGGCCCCTCAGGCATGGCCACTGAAGCTTTCTTT	CASSLGPSGMATEAFF
NA	NA	TRBJ1-1	TRBV2	TGTGCCAGCCGCAAGGAAGTGAACACTGAAGCTTTCTTT	CASRKEVNTEAFF
NA	NA	TRBJ2-3	TRBV27	TGTGCCAGCAGTTTCGACAGGCTGGGGACAGATACGCAGTATTTT	CASSFDRLGTDTQYF
NA	few	TRBJ2-7	TRBV15	TGTGCCACCAGCTTCGTCGGCTCCTACGAGCAGTACTTC	CATSFVGSYEQYF
TRBD2	few	TRBJ2-1	TRBV12-3/TRBV12-4	TGTGCCAGCAGCCCGCCGGGACTAGCAAATGAGCAGTTCTTC	CASSPPGLANEQFF
NA	NA	TRBJ2-7	TRBV5-1	TGCGCCAGCAGCTCTGGGCCTCTCCACGAGCAGTACTTC	CASSSGPLHEQYF
TRBD1	NA	TRBJ2-1	TRBV24-1	TGTGCCACCAGTGGCTATGGGACAGGGCAAAACAATGAGCAGTTCTTC	CATSGYGTGQNNEQFF
NA	many	TRBJ1-1	TRBV6-5	TGTGCCAGCAGATCAGGGAGGGGGGCAATTGAAGCTTTCTTT	CASRSGRGAIEAFF
TRBD1	NA	TRBJ1-3	TRBV5-6	TGTGCCAGCAGCCTTACAGGGGTCTGGACCCCCTCTGGAAACACCATATATTTT	CASSLTGVWTPSGNTIYF
NA	few	TRBJ1-6	TRBV9	TGTGCCAGCAGCGTAGAGGCAGGGGTTAATTCACCCCTCCACTTT	CASSVEAGVNSPLHF
TRBD2	once	TRBJ2-7	TRBV30	TGTGCCTGGAGTGGTAGCGGGAGATCAGGCTCCTACGAGCAGTACTTC	CAWSGSGRSGSYEQYF
NA	few	TRBJ2-1	TRBV3-1	TGTGCCAGCAGCCAAGGAACCCGCCCGGGGAATGAGCAGTTCTTC	CASSQGTRPGNEQFF
NA	few	TRBJ1-1	TRBV10-3	TGTGCCATCAAACCGACCAAGAACACTGAAGCTTTCTTT	CAIKPTKNTEAFF
TRBD2	NA	TRBJ2-2	TRBV7-2	TGTGCCAGCAGCTTAGCGCCGGGAGGGCCAACCGGGGAGCTGTTTTTT	CASSLAPGGPTGELFF
NA	few	TRBJ2-3	TRBV29-1	TGCAGCGTTCCACGGGCCTCCACGGGGGCAGATACGCAGTATTTT	CSVPRASTGADTQYF
TRBD2	NA	TRBJ2-1	TRBV20-1	TGCAGTGCTCCGCCGGGTCTAGCGGGACTCCACAATGAGCAGTTCTTC	CSAPPGLAGLHNEQFF
NA	once	TRBJ2-5	TRBV11-1	TGTGCCAGCAGCTCAAGTTGGCCCCGAGAGACCCAGTACTTC	CASSSSWPRETQYF
NA	NA	TRBJ2-3	TRBV6-1	TGTGCCAGCAGTTTCAACAGGGGGGGGAGCACAGATACGCAGTATTTT	CASSFNRGGSTDTQYF
NA	NA	TRBJ2-2	TRBV5-8	TGTGCCAGCAGCTTGCCCCCTCCGGAGTTCGGTCCCGGGGAGCTGTTTTTT	CASSLPPPEFGPGELFF
TRBD1	few	TRBJ1-2	TRBV7-8	TGTGCCAGCAGCTCTGCCGGGACAGGGGGTCGAAGCTACACCTTC	CASSSAGTGGRSYTF
TRBD2	few	TRBJ2-3	TRBV9	TGTGCCAGCAGCGTGGCAAGCGGGATTCAGGATACGCAGTATTTT	CASSVASGIQDTQYF
TRBD2	NA	TRBJ2-1	TRBV5-1	TGCGCCAGCAGCTTGCTAGCGGGAGTCAATGAGCAGTTCTTC	CASSLLAGVNEQFF
TRBD2	few	TRBJ2-7	TRBV10-3	TGTGCCATCCAATCTAGCGGGAGAGTTGAGAGTGTGCAGTACTTC	CAIQSSGRVESVQYF
TRBD1	NA	TRBJ2-5	TRBV7-8	TGTGCCAGCAGCTTAAACCCACAGGGGGCGGGGGAGACCCAGTACTTC	CASSLNPQGAGETQYF
NA	NA	TRBJ2-3	TRBV20-1	TGCAGTGCCCTGTGGTGGGATACGCAGTATTTT	CSALWWDTQYF
TRBD1	NA	TRBJ2-7	TRBV7-6	TGTGCCAGCAGCTTAGAACAGGGGGAACACGAGCAGTACTTC	CASSLEQGEHEQYF
TRBD1	NA	TRBJ2-7	TRBV18	TGTGCCAGCTCACCGTTCCGGGACAGGGACCACGAGCAGTACTTC	CASSPFRDRDHEQYF
TRBD2	NA	TRBJ2-5	TRBV2	TGTGCCAGCATCAGCGGGGTTCAAGGGGAGACCCAGTACTTC	CASISGVQGETQYF
TRBD2	NA	TRBJ2-7	TRBV27	TGTGCCAGCAGTCCCGGACTAGCAAGGCAGTACTTC	CASSPGLARQYF
TRBD1	NA	TRBJ2-1	TRBV12-3/TRBV12-4	TGTGCCAGCAGAGGACAGGGGCTCGACAGTGAGCAGTTCTTC	CASRGQGLDSEQFF
NA	few	TRBJ1-2	TRBV30	TGTGCCTGGAGTTCTTATTCAGGAAACTATGGCTACACCTTC	CAWSSYSGNYGYTF
TRBD1	many	TRBJ2-2	TRBV12-3/TRBV12-4	TGTGCCAGCAGTCCGACAGGGTATAAAGCCGGGGAGCTGTTTTTT	CASSPTGYKAGELFF
NA	NA	TRBJ2-1	TRBV20-1	TGCAGTGCCACACGTCTGAATGAGCAGTTCTTC	CSATRLNEQFF
NA	few	TRBJ1-2	TRBV24-1	TGTGCCACCAGTGATTCCTCAGGAAACTATGGCTACACCTTC	CATSDSSGNYGYTF
NA	few	TRBJ2-3	TRBV30	TGTGCCTGGAGTGGTTGGGGCAGGACAGATACGCAGTATTTT	CAWSGWGRTDTQYF
NA	few	TRBJ2-7	TRBV24-1	TGTGCCACCAGTGATTTGCCGCCCCGCGGGGAGCAGTACTTC	CATSDLPPRGEQYF
NA	NA	TRBJ2-7	TRBV12-3/TRBV12-4	TGTGCCAGCAGCCCTTGGGAAGGGAAAGCGGAGGAAAGGAACGAGCAGTACTTC	CASSPWEGKAEERNEQYF
NA	NA	TRBJ1-1	TRBV6-6	TGTGCCAGCAGTTACGTGGGGGGAACTGAAGCTTTCTTT	CASSYVGGTEAFF
TRBD1	NA	TRBJ2-7	TRBV9	TGTGCCAGCAGCGTAGGGACAGGGGGCCTCTACGAGCAGTACTTC	CASSVGTGGLYEQYF
TRBD1	NA	TRBJ1-2	TRBV29-1	TGCAGCGTTAGACAGGGGAGCTATGGCTACACCTTC	CSVRQGSYGYTF
NA	few	TRBJ2-1	TRBV7-6	TGTGCCAGCAGCTTAGAGAGGCAGGGTCCGTTCTTC	CASSLERQGPFF
TRBD2	NA	TRBJ2-1	TRBV12-3/TRBV12-4	TGTGCCAGCAGTATTGGACTAGCGGGTATAGGTGAGCAGTTCTTC	CASSIGLAGIGEQFF
TRBD2	NA	TRBJ2-5	TRBV7-2	TGTGCCAGCAGCTTTAGCGGGGGGGGGCAAGAGACCCAGTACTTC	CASSFSGGGQETQYF
NA	few	TRBJ2-2	TRBV7-9	TGTGCCAGCAGCTTCAGGGGTTCCCCCGGGGAGCTGTTTTTT	CASSFRGSPGELFF
NA	NA	TRBJ2-7	TRBV24-1	TGTGCCACCAGTGGGGGCGGGCGCTCCTACGAGCAGTACTTC	CATSGGGRSYEQYF